These 10 T cell receptor beta chains came from one sample sequenced in a study of blood T cell repertoires in COVID-19 (TCRdb year 2020). Library prep was done by the immunoSEQ multiplex PCR assay. In TCRdb, the immuneACCESS table is reduced to in-frame sequences with V and J assigned. These tables do not hold every clone; where another copy was compared, an unresolved V gene accounts for under half, and the others remain unexplained. Here the sample has about 120,000 clones; around 86% occur a single time. Of the sample, 6.5% to 10% is held by the ten largest clones. Sequenced sample: peripheral blood. These receptors all come from a man aged 65 to 85 with acute or convalescent COVID-19.

This clone was seen a handful of times. The chain is built from TRBV5-1 and TRBJ2-7; a weak D match, TRBD2 (6 bases). V was cut by 5 bases and J by 6 bases, with 21 bases left in between. Germline lookup yields CDR1 SGHRS and CDR2 YFSETQ. The CDR3 runs to 15 residues. CDR3 residues: CASRGGGRDIGEQYF. The DNA for the CDR3 is TGCGCCAGCAGGGGGGGTGGTAGAGATATCGGCGAGCAGTACTTC.

The chain carries TRBV5-8 and TRBJ2-6; TRBD1 matches at 8 bases. Germline trimming cut 10 bases from V and 4 bases from J; bases unmatched to any gene: 7. This CDR3 spans 14 amino acids. Germline CDR1 SGHTS, CDR2 YDEGEE. The CDR3 coding sequence is TGTGCCCCAGACAGGGGAGGAGGGGCCAACGTCCTGACTTTC. It is translated as CAPDRGGGANVLTF. Looking up the rest from reference TRBV5-8 and TRBJ2-6 gives the full variable domain: EAGVTQSPTHLIKTRGQQATLRCSPISGHTSVYWYQQALGLGLQFLLWYDEGEERNRGNFPPRFSGRQFPNYSSELNVNALELEDSALYLCAPDRGGGANVLTFGAGSRLTVL.

The V gene is TRBV28, the J gene TRBJ1-5, with 7 bases lining up with TRBD1. This CDR3 contains 15 residues. Germline CDR1 and CDR2: MDHEN and SYDVKM. The V and J ends lost 6 bases and 7 bases, in that order; junction bases with no gene match: 12. DNA of the CDR3: TGTGCCAGCAGGACCCAACAGGGGAGATACCAGCCCCAGCATTTT. It encodes CASRTQQGRYQPQHF.

The chain employs TRBV7-2 and TRBJ1-5; tentatively, D is TRBD1 (6 bases). The CDR3 loop spans 17 amino acids. Per germline, CDR1 SGHTA and CDR2 FQGNSA. The germline V and J ends were trimmed by 7 bases and 2 bases, with 21 bases remaining between them. The CDR3 sequence is CASTPSGRGLGNQPQHF. The CDR3 DNA sequence: TGTGCCAGCACCCCTAGCGGTCGGGGGCTGGGCAATCAGCCCCAGCATTTT.

The chain recombines TRBV3-1 (or the pseudogene TRBV3-2) with TRBJ1-2; D may be TRBD1 (5 bases). The V and J ends lost 4 bases and 4 bases respectively, with 7 bases between them. The germline CDR1 and CDR2 sequences are LGHDT and YNNKEL (reference sequence). The CDR3 sequence is 12 residues long. The CDR3 sequence: CASSPDSYGYTF. The CDR3 region has the DNA TGTGCCAGCAGCCCCGACAGCTATGGCTACACCTTC.

The rearrangement uses TRBV11-3 and TRBJ2-2, with D tentatively TRBD1 (6 bases). CDR3 length: 14 residues. Trimming stripped 3 bases from V and 6 bases from J, with 11 bases between. The germline V gene has CDR1 SGHNT and CDR2 YENEEA. CDR3 nucleotides: TGTGCCAGCAGCTTTCAGGGGTTGCCCGGGGAGCTGTTTTTT. This codes for CASSFQGLPGELFF.

V is TRBV6-5 and J is TRBJ2-1, with D uncertain. Trimming shortened V by 10 bases and J by 4 bases, and 20 bases separated the two germline ends. The CDR3 is 15 residues long. Per the germline V gene, CDR1 is MNHEY and CDR2 is SVGAGI. The CDR3 here is CATVRLLDGYNEQFF. DNA of the CDR3: TGTGCCACCGTCCGACTGCTAGATGGATACAATGAGCAGTTCTTC.

The sample holds one count of this clone. The chain carries TRBV20-1 and TRBJ1-1, with TRBD1 matching over 7 bases. The V gene end was trimmed by 6 bases and the J gene end by 6 bases; junction bases not matched to a gene: 4. The V gene's germline CDR1 is DFQATT and CDR2 SNEGSKA (reference sequence). The CDR3 extends over 11 amino acids. For the CDR3, the DNA is TGCAGTGCGCCGGGGACAGCTGAAGCTTTCTTT. The encoded protein is CSAPGTAEAFF.

This rearrangement joins TRBV28 to TRBJ2-7, with 9 nucleotides matching TRBD1. Germline CDR1 and CDR2: MDHEN and SYDVKM. There are 14 residues in the CDR3. Losses at the gene ends were 3 bases for V and 2 bases for J; bases not matched to a gene: 2. This CDR3 reads CASSFGDRAYEQYF. CDR3 coding DNA: TGTGCCAGCAGTTTTGGGGACAGGGCCTACGAGCAGTACTTC.

V usage is TRBV1 and J usage is TRBJ2-3; the table calls TRBD2, which could not be checked here. TRBV1 constitutes a pseudogene. The CDR3 is 21 residues long. The CDR3 DNA reads TGCACCAGCAGCCAAGATTGGTTGGCGGGGAAGCGGGGGGCAAGCACAGATACGCAGTATTTT. Its protein is CTSSQDWLAGKRGASTDTQYF.